The TCR beta chain under discussion was sequenced for a study of CD8 T cells in ankylosing spondylitis. General observations from the study: Clones linked to disease were reported to show significant enrichment in matched ankylosing spondylitis synovial fluid. CD8+ disease-linked clones were present at relatively low frequencies in blood. Roughly 8 highly homologous variants made up a TCR beta motif, and this motif appeared characteristic of ankylosing spondylitis blood. Several of the motif variants were reported before in synovial fluid and blood from reactive arthritis.

Making the TCR beta libraries involved quantitative 5'-RACE with molecular barcodes. TCRdb called the 5' RACE reads again in MiXCR, with one record for every CDR3 protein. The sample contains 450,000 to 550,000 distinct CDR3 sequences, approximately 5.3% of which appear only once. V lost 5 bases and J lost 4, with 15 bases in between. The CDR3 loop spans 15 amino acids. Germline loops: CDR1 MNHEY, CDR2 SVGEGT. Details on this clonotype: Its cognate antigen is unknown.

Source material: blood, either unsorted or a sorted T cell fraction (not recorded which). The V and J genes are TRBV6-2 or TRBV6-3 and TRBJ2-1; possibly TRBD1 for D (7 bases). This clonotype originated in a male donor with ankylosing spondylitis. CDR3 nucleotide sequence: TGTGCCAGCAGTGCCTCCAGGGGGGCTTACAATGAGCAGTTCTTC. Residues: CASSASRGAYNEQFF.